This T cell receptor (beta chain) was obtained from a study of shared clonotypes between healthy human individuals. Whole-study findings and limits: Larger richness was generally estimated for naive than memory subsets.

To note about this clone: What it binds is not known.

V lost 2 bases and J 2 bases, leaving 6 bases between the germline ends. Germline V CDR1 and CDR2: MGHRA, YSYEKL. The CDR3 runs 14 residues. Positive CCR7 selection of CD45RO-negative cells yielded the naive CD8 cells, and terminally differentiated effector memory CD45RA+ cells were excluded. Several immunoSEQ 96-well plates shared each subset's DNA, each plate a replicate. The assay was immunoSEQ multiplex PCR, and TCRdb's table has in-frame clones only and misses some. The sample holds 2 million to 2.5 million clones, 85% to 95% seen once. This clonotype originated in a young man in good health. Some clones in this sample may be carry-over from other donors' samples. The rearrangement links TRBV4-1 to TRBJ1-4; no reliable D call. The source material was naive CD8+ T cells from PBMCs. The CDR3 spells CASSQSWTNEKLFF. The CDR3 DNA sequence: TGCGCCAGCAGCCAATCATGGACTAATGAAAAACTGTTTTTT.